This T cell receptor beta chain originates from a study of blood T cell repertoires in COVID-19. About the study: Some COVID-19 samples were acute and others convalescent; all came from the United States, Italy and Spain. T cells, B-cell-depleted T cells, or PBMCs supplied cDNA or gDNA.

This CDR3 comprises 14 residues. Germline CDR1 is SGHRS and CDR2 is YFSETQ. The V and J ends lost 4 bases and 10 bases, in that order; junction bases with no gene match: 2. The study assigned cohorts using participant-reported clinical history. Original data processing: Nucleated cell counts were estimated from reference gene primer amplification. The assay was immunoSEQ multiplex PCR, and TCRdb's table has in-frame clones only and misses some. V, J and clone size reflect that table, while D and trimming were determined from the DNA. Among around 140,000 clones, nearly 80% were seen once, and the ten largest hold 2.5% to 3%.

This TCR was recovered from a woman aged 50 to 60 who had recovered from COVID-19. The rearrangement joins TRBV5-1 to TRBJ2-1; the match to TRBD2 covers 16 bases. The sequenced sample was PBMCs or T cells enriched from blood (not recorded which). The CDR3 loop reads CASSQGLAGGEQFF. CDR3 nucleotides: TGCGCCAGCAGCCAGGGACTAGCGGGAGGGGAGCAGTTCTTC.